The 18 T cell receptor beta chains given below trace back to one sample, sequenced in a study of shared clonotypes between healthy human individuals. Measured with immunoSEQ multiplex PCR; TCRdb has only the in-frame clones, and not every one. Altogether a few hundred thousand clones are present, approximately 71% being singletons, with the ten largest covering around 11%. The specimen sequenced was PBMCs. The receptor set was obtained from a woman aged 40 to 49 in good health. Some clones in this sample may be carry-over from other donors' samples.

J is TRBJ2-1 and V is TRBV5-1; 7 bases map to TRBD2. The V gene's germline CDR1 is SGHRS and CDR2 YFSETQ. J was trimmed by 6 bases and V by 2 bases; bases with no gene match: 2. The CDR3 consists of 13 residues. In nucleotides, the CDR3 is TGCGCCAGCAGCTTCGGCGGGGGCAATGAGCAGTTCTTC. Its translation is CASSFGGGNEQFF.

As concerns this clone: With a far larger clone one base away, a read error is the likely cause. The same CDR3 arises from other DNA sequences in this sample as well. The V and J genes are TRBV5-6 and TRBJ1-2; 7 nucleotides align to TRBD1. CDR1 is SGHDT and CDR2 is YYEEEE in the germline V gene. The ends lost 4 bases at V and 4 bases at J; junction bases unmatched: 13. This CDR3 contains 16 residues. CDR3 region: CASSLWGTGDSYGYTF. DNA of the CDR3: TGTGCCAGCAGCCTATGGGGAACAGGGGATTCCTATGGCTACACCTTC. Filled out from reference TRBV5-6 and TRBJ1-2, the complete variable domain reads DAGVTQSPTHLIKTRGQQVTLRCSPKSGHDTVSWYQQALGQGPQFIFQYYEEEERQRGNFPDRFSGHQFPNYSSELNVNALLLGDSALYLCASSLWGTGDSYGYTFGSGTRLTVV.

Note on this clone: A far larger clone is off by one base, so a read error is likely. Distinct nucleotide sequences in the sample also encode this CDR3. This rearrangement joins TRBV28 to TRBJ1-2; tentatively, D is TRBD1 (6 bases). The CDR3 extends over 14 amino acids. Germline loops: CDR1 MDHEN, CDR2 SYDVKM. V lost 7 bases and J lost 3, with 15 bases in between. CDR3 amino acids: CASTKQGADYGYTF. For the CDR3, the DNA is TGTGCCAGCACGAAACAGGGTGCCGACTATGGCTACACCTTC.

This clone was picked up a small number of times. A far larger clone is a single base away, which makes a read error likely. Other DNA sequences in this sample translate to the same CDR3. The chain carries TRBV4-2 and TRBJ2-2; a weak D match, TRBD2 (6 bases). Germline V gene sequence: CDR1 LGHNA, CDR2 YNFKEQ. The CDR3 has 15 amino acids. V was shortened by 0 bases and J by 5 bases, with 10 bases between the two germline ends. CDR3 in amino acids: CASSQDHGSTGELFF. The CDR3 DNA is TGTGCCAGCAGCCAAGACCACGGGAGTACCGGGGAGCTGTTTTTT.

This chain joins TRBV11-2 and TRBJ2-3; D is uncertain. The CDR3 spans 13 residues. Trimming stripped 5 bases from V and 6 bases from J, with 12 bases between. Germline assignment: CDR1 SGHAT and CDR2 FQNNGV. The CDR3 reads CASSHPNEDTQYF. The CDR3 nucleotides are TGTGCCAGCAGCCACCCCAATGAGGATACGCAGTATTTT.

This sequence joins TRBV10-3 and TRBJ1-5; D not certain. The CDR3 covers 13 residues. Trimming pared 4 bases from V and 0 bases from J, leaving 4 bases between. The germline V gene has CDR1 ENHRY and CDR2 SYGVKD. The CDR3 region is CAISGSSNQPQHF. DNA of the CDR3: TGTGCCATCAGTGGGAGTAGCAATCAGCCCCAGCATTTT.

The rearrangement links TRBV4-1 to TRBJ2-7; 7 bases map to TRBD1. This CDR3 has 14 residues. V lost 4 bases to trimming and J lost 5 bases; unmatched junction nucleotides: 8. Germline V CDR1 and CDR2: MGHRA, YSYEKL. CDR3 sequence: CASSREGQGDEQYF. The CDR3 nucleotides read TGCGCCAGCAGCCGGGAAGGGCAGGGGGACGAGCAGTACTTC.

The rearrangement uses TRBV21-1 and TRBJ2-3; the D call of TRBD2 is as the table states it, not checked on the DNA. TRBV21-1 is flagged as a pseudogene. CDR3 length: 18 amino acids. CDR3 loop: CASSKVSSGRAGVDTQYF. CDR3 nucleotides: TGTGCCAGCAGCAAAGTATCCAGCGGGAGGGCCGGCGTAGATACGCAGTATTTT.

The rearrangement uses TRBV29-1 and TRBJ2-3, with TRBD2 identical over 8 bases. The germline gives CDR1 SQVTM, CDR2 ANQGSEA. The CDR3 consists of 13 residues. J gave up 6 bases and V 5 bases, and 7 bases lay outside the gene matches. Here the CDR3 reads CSVLSGSSDTQYF. The CDR3 DNA follows: TGCAGCGTTCTCAGCGGGAGCAGTGATACGCAGTATTTT.

This clone was observed a handful of times. A far larger clone is off by one base, so a read error is likely. This chain links TRBV30 with TRBJ2-7; 7 bases are a match to TRBD1. Trimming removed 6 bases from V and 5 bases from J; junction bases left unmatched: 16. CDR1 is GTSNPN and CDR2 is SVGIG in the germline V gene (reference sequence). This CDR3 spans 15 amino acids. CDR3 sequence: CACGKPNRGTHEQYF. CDR3 nucleotide sequence: TGTGCCTGCGGCAAACCTAACAGGGGTACCCACGAGCAGTACTTC.

The rearrangement joins TRBV30 to TRBJ1-1; D is ambiguous. This CDR3 comprises 13 residues. Per the germline V gene, CDR1 is GTSNPN and CDR2 is SVGIG (reference sequence). The ends were cut back, 1 base at V and 6 bases at J, with 12 bases in the middle. CDR3 protein: CAWSAQREAEAFF. CDR3 coding DNA: TGTGCCTGGAGTGCTCAGAGGGAGGCTGAAGCTTTCTTT.

This clone was picked up one time. The genes are TRBV30 and TRBJ2-5, with 7 bases fitting TRBD2. V trimming: 4 bases; J trimming: 5 bases; junction bases outside the gene matches: 7. Germline-derived CDR1 and CDR2 are GTSNPN and SVGIG (reference sequence). The CDR3 is 13 residues long. In nucleotides, the CDR3 is TGTGCCTGGAAGGGGAAGGGAGGGGAGACCCAGTACTTC. Protein sequence: CAWKGKGGETQYF. The full variable domain, in which reference TRBV30 and TRBJ2-5 provide the parts outside the CDR3, is SQTIHQWPATLVQPVGSPLSLECTVEGTSNPNLYWYRQAAGRGLQLLFYSVGIGQISSEVPQNLSASRPQDRQFILSSKKLLLSDSGFYLCAWKGKGGETQYFGPGTRLLVL.

For the CDR3, the DNA is TGTGCCAGCAGTGGACTAGCGGGACTTCCCGGGGAGCTGTTTTTT. As protein: CASSGLAGLPGELFF. V and J are TRBV11-3 and TRBJ2-2, with TRBD2 matching over 12 bases. The germline CDR1 and CDR2 sequences are SGHNT and YENEEA. This CDR3 contains 15 residues. V lost 6 bases and J lost 6; bases outside the gene matches: 5. Full variable domain (outside the CDR3, taken from reference TRBV11-3 and TRBJ2-2): EAGVVQSPRYKIIEKKQPVAFWCNPISGHNTLYWYLQNLGQGPELLIRYENEEAVDDSQLPKDRFSAERLKGVDSTLKIQPAELGDSAVYLCASSGLAGLPGELFFGEGSRLTVL.

This chain links TRBV5-1 with TRBJ1-1; TRBD1 agrees at 7 bases. The J segment lost 4 bases and the V segment lost 2 bases, leaving 5 bases of the junction unmatched. Germline CDR1 is SGHRS and CDR2 is YFSETQ. This CDR3 is 14 amino acids long. This CDR3 is CASSFSPGGTEAFF. DNA for the CDR3: TGCGCCAGCAGCTTTTCGCCAGGGGGCACTGAAGCTTTCTTT.

The J gene is TRBJ2-2, the V gene TRBV5-4; a weak D match, TRBD1 (6 bases). V was pared by 2 bases and J by 3 bases, with 8 bases between. The CDR3 loop spans 14 amino acids. The V gene's germline CDR1 is SGHNT and CDR2 YYREEE (reference sequence). The CDR3 nucleotides read TGTGCCAGCAGCTTTCCAGGGGACACCGGGGAGCTGTTTTTT. Encoded protein: CASSFPGDTGELFF.

This clone was found many times. The V gene is TRBV18, the J gene TRBJ1-1, with no clear D. Germline V gene sequence: CDR1 KGHSH, CDR2 LQKENI. The length of the CDR3 is 14 residues. Trimming left V 2 bases short and J 1 base short, with 8 bases between. CDR3 DNA sequence: TGTGCCAGCTCACCATTGTTTGGGAACACTGAAGCTTTCTTT. Translation: CASSPLFGNTEAFF.

The V call is TRBV7-8, the J call TRBJ1-1; unclear D gene. Germline lookup yields CDR1 SGHVS and CDR2 FQNEAQ. The CDR3 spans 17 residues. V lost 2 bases and J 4 bases, leaving 20 bases between the germline ends. The CDR3 here is CASSLSSNLGWGTEAFF. The CDR3 nucleotides read TGTGCCAGCAGCTTATCCTCCAACCTGGGTTGGGGCACTGAAGCTTTCTTT.

This chain uses TRBV11-2 with TRBJ2-5; D uncertain. The V gene's germline CDR1 is SGHAT and CDR2 FQNNGV. V was cut by 4 bases and J by 7 bases, with 16 bases left in between. The CDR3 totals 14 residues. The CDR3, as DNA: TGTGCCAGCAGCTCCCAGACCGTGGCGCGGACCCAGTACTTC. Translating gives CASSSQTVARTQYF.